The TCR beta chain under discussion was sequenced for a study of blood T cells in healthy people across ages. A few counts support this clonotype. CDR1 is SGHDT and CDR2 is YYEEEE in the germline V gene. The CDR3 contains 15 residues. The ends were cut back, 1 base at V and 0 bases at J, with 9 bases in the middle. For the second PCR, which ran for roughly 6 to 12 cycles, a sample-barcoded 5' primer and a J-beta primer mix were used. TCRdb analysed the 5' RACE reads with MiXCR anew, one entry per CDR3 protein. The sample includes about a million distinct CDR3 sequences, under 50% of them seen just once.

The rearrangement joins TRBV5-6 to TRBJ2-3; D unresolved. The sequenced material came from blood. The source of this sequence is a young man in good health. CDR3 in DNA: TGTGCCAGCAGCTTGCGAAGCTTTAGCACAGATACGCAGTATTTT. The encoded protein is CASSLRSFSTDTQYF.